What follows are 2 T cell receptor beta chains derived from one specimen sequenced in a study of T cells after yellow fever vaccination. TCRdb called the 5' RACE reads again in MiXCR, with one record for every CDR3 protein. The data hold hundreds of thousands of distinct CDR3 sequences, with 6.2% observed a single time. The sample consisted of PBMCs, taken 5 days after the yellow fever booster vaccination. The receptors originated from a man aged 30 to 45 who received the YFV17D yellow fever vaccine.

This clonotype was observed a handful of times. V and J are TRBV15 and TRBJ2-7, with 7 nucleotides matching TRBD2. Trimming removed 1 base from V and 7 bases from J; junction bases left unmatched: 7. This CDR3 is 14 amino acids long. CDR1 is LNHNV and CDR2 is YYDKDF in the germline V gene (reference sequence). The CDR3, as DNA: TGTGCCACCAGCAGAGGCGCGGGAGAAGGGGAGCAGTACTTC. This encodes CATSRGAGEGEQYF.

This chain connects TRBV7-6 to TRBJ1-4, with 10 bases aligning to TRBD1. The CDR3 has 14 residues. Germline V gives CDR1 SGHVS, CDR2 FNYEAQ. Losses at the gene ends were 6 bases for V and 7 bases for J; bases not matched to a gene: 5. Here the CDR3 DNA reads TGTGCCAGCAGTCGCCGGGACAGGGGTGAAAAACTGTTTTTT. Translated: CASSRRDRGEKLFF.